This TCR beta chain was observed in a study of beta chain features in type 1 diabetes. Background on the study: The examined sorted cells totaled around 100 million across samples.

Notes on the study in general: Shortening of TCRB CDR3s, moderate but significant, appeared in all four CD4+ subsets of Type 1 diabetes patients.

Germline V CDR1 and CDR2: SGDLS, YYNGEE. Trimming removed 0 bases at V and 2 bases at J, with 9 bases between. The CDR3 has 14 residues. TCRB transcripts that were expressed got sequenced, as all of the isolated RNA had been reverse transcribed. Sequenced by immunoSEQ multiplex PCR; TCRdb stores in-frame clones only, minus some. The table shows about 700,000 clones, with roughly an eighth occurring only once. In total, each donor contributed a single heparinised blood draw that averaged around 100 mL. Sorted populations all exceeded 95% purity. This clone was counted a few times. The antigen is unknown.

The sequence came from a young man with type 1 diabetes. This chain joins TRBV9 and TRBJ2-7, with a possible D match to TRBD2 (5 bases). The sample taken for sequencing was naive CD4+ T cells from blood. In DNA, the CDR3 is TGTGCCAGCAGCGTAGAAGGACTCCCCTACGAGCAGTACTTC. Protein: CASSVEGLPYEQYF.